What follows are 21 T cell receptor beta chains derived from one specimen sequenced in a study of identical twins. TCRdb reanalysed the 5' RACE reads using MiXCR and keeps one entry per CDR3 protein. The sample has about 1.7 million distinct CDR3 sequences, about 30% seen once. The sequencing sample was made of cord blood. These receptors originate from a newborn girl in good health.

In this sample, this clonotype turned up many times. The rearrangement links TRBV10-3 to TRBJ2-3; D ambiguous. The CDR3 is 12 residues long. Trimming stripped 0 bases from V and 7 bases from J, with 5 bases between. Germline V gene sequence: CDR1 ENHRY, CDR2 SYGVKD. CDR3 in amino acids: CAISESPYTQYF. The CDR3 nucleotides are TGTGCCATCAGTGAGTCACCCTATACGCAGTATTTT.

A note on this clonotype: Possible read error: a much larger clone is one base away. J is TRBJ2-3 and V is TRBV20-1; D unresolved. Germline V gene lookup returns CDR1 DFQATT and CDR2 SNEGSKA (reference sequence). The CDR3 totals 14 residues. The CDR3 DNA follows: TGCAGTGATAGAGGTGGTGGGGGCACAGATACGCAGTATTTT. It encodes CSDRGGGGTDTQYF.

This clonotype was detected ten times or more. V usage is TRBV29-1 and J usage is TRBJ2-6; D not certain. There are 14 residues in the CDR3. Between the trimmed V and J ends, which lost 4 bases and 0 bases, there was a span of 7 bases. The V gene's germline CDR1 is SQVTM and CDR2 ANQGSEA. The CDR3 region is CSVGWDSGANVLTF. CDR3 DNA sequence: TGCAGCGTTGGCTGGGACTCTGGGGCCAACGTCCTGACTTTC.

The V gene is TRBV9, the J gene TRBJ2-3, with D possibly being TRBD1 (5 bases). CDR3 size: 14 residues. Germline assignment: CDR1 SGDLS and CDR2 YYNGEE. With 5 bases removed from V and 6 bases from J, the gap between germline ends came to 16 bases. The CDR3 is CASRATGTADTQYF. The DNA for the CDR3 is TGTGCCAGCAGAGCCACAGGAACGGCGGATACGCAGTATTTT. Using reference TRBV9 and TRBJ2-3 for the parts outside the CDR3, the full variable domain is DSGVTQTPKHLITATGQRVTLRCSPRSGDLSVYWYQQSLDQGLQFLIQYYNGEERAKGNILERFSAQQFPDLHSELNLSSLELGDSALYFCASRATGTADTQYFGPGTRLTVL.

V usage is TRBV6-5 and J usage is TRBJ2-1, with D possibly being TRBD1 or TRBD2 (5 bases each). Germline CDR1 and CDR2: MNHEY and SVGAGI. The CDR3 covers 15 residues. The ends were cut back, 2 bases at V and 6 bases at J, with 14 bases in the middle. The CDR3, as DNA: TGTGCCAGCAGTTACGGGAGAGGGGCCACCAATGAGCAGTTCTTC. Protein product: CASSYGRGATNEQFF.

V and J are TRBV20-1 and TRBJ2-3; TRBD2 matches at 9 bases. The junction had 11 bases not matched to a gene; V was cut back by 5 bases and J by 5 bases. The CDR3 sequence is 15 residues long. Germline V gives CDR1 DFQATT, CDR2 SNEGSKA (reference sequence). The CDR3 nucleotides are TGCAGTGCTCGAGCGTTGGGACTAGCAGGAGATACGCAGTATTTT. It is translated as CSARALGLAGDTQYF.

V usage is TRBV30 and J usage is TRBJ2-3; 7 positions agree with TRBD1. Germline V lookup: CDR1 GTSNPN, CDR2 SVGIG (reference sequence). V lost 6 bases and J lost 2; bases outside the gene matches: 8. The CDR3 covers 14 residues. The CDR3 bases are TGTGCCTGTCAACCGGGACAGTCCACAGATACGCAGTATTTT. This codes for CACQPGQSTDTQYF.

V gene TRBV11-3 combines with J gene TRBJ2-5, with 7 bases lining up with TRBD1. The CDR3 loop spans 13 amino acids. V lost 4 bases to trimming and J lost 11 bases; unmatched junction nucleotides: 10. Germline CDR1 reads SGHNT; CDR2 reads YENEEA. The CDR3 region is CASSSEGADEQYF. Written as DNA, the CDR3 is TGTGCCAGCAGCTCAGAGGGGGCAGATGAGCAGTACTTC.

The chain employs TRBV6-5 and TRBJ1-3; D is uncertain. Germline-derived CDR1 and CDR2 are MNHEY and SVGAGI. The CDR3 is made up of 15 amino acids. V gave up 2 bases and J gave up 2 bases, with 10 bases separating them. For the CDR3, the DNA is TGTGCCAGCAGTTACGTCCCGATAACTGGAAACACCATATATTTT. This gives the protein CASSYVPITGNTIYF.

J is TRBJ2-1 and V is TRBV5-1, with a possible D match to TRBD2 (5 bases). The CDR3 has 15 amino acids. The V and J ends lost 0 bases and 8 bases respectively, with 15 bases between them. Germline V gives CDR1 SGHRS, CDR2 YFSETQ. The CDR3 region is CASSLGGAVIDEQFF. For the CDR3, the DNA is TGCGCCAGCAGCTTGGGGGGAGCGGTTATCGATGAGCAGTTCTTC.

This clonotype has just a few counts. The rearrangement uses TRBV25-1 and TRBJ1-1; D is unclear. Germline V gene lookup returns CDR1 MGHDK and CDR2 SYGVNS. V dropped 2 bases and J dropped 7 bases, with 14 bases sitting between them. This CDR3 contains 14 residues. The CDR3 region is CASSEEVLSGEAFF. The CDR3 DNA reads TGTGCCAGCAGTGAAGAGGTCCTATCCGGTGAAGCTTTCTTT.

The CDR3 loop is CAIPDRGCSTDNEQYF. In DNA, the CDR3 is TGTGCCATCCCAGATCGGGGCTGTAGCACGGACAATGAGCAGTACTTC. The chain carries TRBV27 and TRBJ2-7, with D perhaps given as TRBD1 or TRBD2 (5 bases each). From germline, CDR1 is MNHEY and CDR2 SMNVEV (reference sequence). There are 16 residues in the CDR3. Trimming cost V 10 bases and J 7 bases, with 29 bases left between them.

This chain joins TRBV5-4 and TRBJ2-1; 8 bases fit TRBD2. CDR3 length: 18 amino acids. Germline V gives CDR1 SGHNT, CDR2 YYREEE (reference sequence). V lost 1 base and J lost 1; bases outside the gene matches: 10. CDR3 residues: CASSLFAISGASYNEQFF. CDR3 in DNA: TGTGCCAGCAGCTTGTTCGCAATTAGCGGGGCTTCCTACAATGAGCAGTTCTTC.

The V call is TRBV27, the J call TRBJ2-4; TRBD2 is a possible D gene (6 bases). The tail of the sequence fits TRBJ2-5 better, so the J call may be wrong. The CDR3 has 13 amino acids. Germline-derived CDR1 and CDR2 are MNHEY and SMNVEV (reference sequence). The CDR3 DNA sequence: TGTGCCAGCAAACCGGGGGAACAAGAGACCCAGTACTTC. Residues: CASKPGEQETQYF.

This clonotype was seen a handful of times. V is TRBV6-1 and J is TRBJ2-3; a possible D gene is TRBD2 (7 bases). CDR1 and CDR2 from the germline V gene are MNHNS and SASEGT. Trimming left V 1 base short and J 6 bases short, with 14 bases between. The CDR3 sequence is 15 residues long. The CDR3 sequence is CASSEVGRGGDTQYF. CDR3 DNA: TGTGCCAGCAGTGAAGTGGGCAGGGGAGGGGATACGCAGTATTTT.

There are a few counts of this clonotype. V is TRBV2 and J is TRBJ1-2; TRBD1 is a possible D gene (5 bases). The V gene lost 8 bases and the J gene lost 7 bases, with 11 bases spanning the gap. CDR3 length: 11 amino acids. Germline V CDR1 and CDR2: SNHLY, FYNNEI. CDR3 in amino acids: CASRFGGGYTF. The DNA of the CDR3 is TGTGCCAGCCGATTTGGGGGTGGCTACACCTTC.

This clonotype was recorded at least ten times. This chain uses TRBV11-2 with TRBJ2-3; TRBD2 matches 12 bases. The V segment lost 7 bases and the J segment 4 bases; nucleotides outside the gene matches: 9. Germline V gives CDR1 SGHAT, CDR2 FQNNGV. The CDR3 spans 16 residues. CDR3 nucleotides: TGTGCCAGCAACCCACTAGCGGGAGGAGGTTCAGATACGCAGTATTTT. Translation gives CASNPLAGGGSDTQYF.

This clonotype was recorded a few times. Here the CDR3 DNA reads TGTGCCAGCAACCTTTGGACTCACGCCTACAATGAGCAGTTCTTC. Translation: CASNLWTHAYNEQFF. This chain connects TRBV12-3 or TRBV12-4 to TRBJ2-1, with a possible D match to TRBD2 (5 bases). V lost 7 bases to trimming and J lost 2 bases, with 15 bases between them. CDR3 size: 15 residues.

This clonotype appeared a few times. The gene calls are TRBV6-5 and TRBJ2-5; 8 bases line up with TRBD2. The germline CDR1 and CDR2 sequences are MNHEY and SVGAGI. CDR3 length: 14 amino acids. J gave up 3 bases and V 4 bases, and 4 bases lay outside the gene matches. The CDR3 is CASSLPAGEETQYF. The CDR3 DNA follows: TGTGCCAGCAGTTTGCCAGCGGGAGAAGAGACCCAGTACTTC.

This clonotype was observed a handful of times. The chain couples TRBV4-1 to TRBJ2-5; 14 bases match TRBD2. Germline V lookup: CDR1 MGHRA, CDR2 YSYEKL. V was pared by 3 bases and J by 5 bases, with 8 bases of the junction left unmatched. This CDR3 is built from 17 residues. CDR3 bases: TGCGCCAGCAGCCACCGGGGACTAGCGGGAGCACGGGAGACCCAGTACTTC. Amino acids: CASSHRGLAGARETQYF.

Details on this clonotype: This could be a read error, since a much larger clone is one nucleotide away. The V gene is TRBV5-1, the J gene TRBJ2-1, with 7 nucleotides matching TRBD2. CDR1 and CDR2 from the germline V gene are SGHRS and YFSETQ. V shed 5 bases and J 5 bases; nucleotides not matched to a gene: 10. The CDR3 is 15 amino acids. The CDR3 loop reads CASRLLGLSHNEQFF. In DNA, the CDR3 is TGCGCCAGCAGGTTGTTGGGACTAAGCCACAATGAGCAGTTCTTC.